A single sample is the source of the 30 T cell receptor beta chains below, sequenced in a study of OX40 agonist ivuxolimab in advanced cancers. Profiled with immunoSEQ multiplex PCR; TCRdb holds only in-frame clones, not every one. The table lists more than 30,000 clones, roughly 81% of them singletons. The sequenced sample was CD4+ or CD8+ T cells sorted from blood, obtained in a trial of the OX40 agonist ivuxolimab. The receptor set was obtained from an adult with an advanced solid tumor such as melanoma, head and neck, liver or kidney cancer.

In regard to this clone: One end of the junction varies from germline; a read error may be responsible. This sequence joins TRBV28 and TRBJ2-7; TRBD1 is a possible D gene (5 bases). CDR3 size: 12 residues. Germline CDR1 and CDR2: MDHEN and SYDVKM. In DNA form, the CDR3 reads TGTGCCAGCAGTACCCCGACAGTACGGCGGAACTTC. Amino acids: CASSTPTVRRNF.

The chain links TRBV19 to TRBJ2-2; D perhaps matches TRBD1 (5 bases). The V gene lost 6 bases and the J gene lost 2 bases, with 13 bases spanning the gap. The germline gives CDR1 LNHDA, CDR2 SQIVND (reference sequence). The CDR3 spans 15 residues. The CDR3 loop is CASSSPWGNTGELFF. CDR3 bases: TGTGCCAGTAGCTCCCCGTGGGGCAACACCGGGGAGCTGTTTTTT.

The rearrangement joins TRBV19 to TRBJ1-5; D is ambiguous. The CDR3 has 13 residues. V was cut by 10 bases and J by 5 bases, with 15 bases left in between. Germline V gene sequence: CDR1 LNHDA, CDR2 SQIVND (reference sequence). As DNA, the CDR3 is TGTGCCACGGCTACGAGAGACCATCAGCCCCAGCATTTT. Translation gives CATATRDHQPQHF.

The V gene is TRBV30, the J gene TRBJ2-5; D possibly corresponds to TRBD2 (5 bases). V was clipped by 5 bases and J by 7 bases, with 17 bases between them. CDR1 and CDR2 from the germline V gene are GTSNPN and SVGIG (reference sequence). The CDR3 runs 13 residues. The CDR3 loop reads CAWRRAVAMTQYF. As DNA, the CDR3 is TGTGCCTGGCGAAGAGCGGTAGCAATGACCCAGTACTTC.

The CDR3 region is CASSGLAGVLNEQFF. CDR3 nucleotide sequence: TGTGCCAGCAGTGGTTTAGCGGGAGTGCTGAATGAGCAGTTCTTC. The V gene is TRBV6-1, the J gene TRBJ2-1, with 9 bases identical to TRBD2. After removal of 4 bases from V and 7 bases from J, the junction contained 8 bases not matched to a gene. Germline values: CDR1 MNHNS, CDR2 SASEGT. This CDR3 contains 15 residues.

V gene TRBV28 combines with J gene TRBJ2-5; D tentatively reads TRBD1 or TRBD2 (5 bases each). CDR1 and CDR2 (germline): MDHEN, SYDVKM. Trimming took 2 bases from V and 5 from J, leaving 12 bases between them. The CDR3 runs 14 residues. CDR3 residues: CASSLAGGGETQYF. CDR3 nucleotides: TGTGCCAGCAGTTTAGCTGGGGGTGGCGAGACCCAGTACTTC.

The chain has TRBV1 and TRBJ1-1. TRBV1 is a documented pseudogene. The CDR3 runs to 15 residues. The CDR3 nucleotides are TGCACCAGCAGCCAAGGAACAAGTCGGGGCACTGAAGCTTTCTTT. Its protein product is CTSSQGTSRGTEAFF.

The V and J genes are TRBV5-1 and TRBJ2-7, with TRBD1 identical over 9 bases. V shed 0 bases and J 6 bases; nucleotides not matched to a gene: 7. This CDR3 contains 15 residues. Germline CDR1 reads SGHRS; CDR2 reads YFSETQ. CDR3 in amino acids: CASSLGGTGSGEQYF. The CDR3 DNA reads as TGCGCCAGCAGCTTGGGAGGGACAGGGTCGGGCGAGCAGTACTTC.

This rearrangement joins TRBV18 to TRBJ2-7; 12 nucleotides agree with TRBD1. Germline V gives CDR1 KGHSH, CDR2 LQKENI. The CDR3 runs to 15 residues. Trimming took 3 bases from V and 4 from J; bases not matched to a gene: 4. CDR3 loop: CASSPGTGGKYEQYF. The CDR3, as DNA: TGTGCCAGCTCACCTGGGACAGGGGGCAAGTACGAGCAGTACTTC.

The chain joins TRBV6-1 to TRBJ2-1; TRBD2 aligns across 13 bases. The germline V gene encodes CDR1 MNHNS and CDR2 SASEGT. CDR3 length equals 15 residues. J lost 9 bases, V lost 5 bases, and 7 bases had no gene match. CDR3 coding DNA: TGTGCCAGCAGTCCTACTAGCGGGGGGGCTCTTGAGCAGTTCTTC. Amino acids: CASSPTSGGALEQFF.

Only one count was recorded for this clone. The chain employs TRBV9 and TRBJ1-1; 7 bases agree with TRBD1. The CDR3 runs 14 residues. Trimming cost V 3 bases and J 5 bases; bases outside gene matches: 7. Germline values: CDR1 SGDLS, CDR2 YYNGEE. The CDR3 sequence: CASSAGGQVTEAFF. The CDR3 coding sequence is TGTGCCAGCAGCGCAGGAGGACAGGTAACTGAAGCTTTCTTT.

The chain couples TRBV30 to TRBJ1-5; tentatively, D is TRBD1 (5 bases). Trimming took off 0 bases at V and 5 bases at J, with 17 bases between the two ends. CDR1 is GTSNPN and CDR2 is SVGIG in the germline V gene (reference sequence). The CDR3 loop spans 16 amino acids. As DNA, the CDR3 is TGTGCCTGGAGTGTTGGTAGTCGGGGCCACGATCAGCCCCAGCATTTT. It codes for CAWSVGSRGHDQPQHF.

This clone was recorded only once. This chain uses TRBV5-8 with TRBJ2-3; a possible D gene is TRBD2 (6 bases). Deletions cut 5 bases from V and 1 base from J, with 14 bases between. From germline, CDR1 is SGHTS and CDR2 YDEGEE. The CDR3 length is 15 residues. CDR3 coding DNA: TGTGCCAGCAGTCTCCGGGGACTCCGCACAGATACGCAGTATTTT. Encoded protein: CASSLRGLRTDTQYF.

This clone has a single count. The DNA of the CDR3 is TGTGCCAGTAGTATTAAGGGGAATCAGCCCCAGCATTTT. Encoded protein: CASSIKGNQPQHF. This chain joins TRBV19 and TRBJ1-5; weak D call: TRBD1 (5 bases). Germline-derived CDR1 and CDR2 are LNHDA and SQIVND (reference sequence). The CDR3 totals 13 residues. V lost 3 bases and J lost 4, with 7 bases in between.

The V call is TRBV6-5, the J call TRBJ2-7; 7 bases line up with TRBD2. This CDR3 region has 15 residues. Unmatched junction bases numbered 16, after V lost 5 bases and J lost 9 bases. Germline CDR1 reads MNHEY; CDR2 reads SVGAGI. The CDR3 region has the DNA TGTGCCAGCAGTCGATCCGGGACTAACGGGCTGGGGCAGTACTTC. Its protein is CASSRSGTNGLGQYF.

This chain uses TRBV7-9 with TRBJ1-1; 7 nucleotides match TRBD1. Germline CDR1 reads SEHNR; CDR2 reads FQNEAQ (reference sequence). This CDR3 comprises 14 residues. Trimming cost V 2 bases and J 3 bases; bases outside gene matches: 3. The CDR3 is CASSLRQGDTEAFF. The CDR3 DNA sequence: TGTGCCAGCAGCTTAAGGCAGGGGGACACTGAAGCTTTCTTT.

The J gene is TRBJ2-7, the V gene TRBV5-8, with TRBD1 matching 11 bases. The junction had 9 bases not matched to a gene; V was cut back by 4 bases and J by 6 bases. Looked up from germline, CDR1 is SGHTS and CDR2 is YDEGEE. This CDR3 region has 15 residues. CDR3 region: CASSPVDRGHLEQYF. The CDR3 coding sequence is TGTGCCAGCAGCCCCGTGGACAGGGGGCACCTCGAGCAGTACTTC.

The CDR3 DNA follows: TGTGCCAGCAGTCCCCGCCGTGCCGGCGACTATGGCTACACCTTC. Amino acids: CASSPRRAGDYGYTF. The chain recombines TRBV27 with TRBJ1-2; D not certain. This CDR3 spans 15 amino acids. V shed 5 bases and J shed 3 bases, with 16 bases lying between them. Per germline, CDR1 MNHEY and CDR2 SMNVEV (reference sequence).

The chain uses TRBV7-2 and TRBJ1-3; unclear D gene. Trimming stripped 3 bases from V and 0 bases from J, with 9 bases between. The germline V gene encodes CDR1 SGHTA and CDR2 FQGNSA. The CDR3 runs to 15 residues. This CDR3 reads CASSFGPPSGNTIYF. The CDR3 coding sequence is TGTGCCAGCAGCTTCGGCCCACCCTCTGGAAACACCATATATTTT.

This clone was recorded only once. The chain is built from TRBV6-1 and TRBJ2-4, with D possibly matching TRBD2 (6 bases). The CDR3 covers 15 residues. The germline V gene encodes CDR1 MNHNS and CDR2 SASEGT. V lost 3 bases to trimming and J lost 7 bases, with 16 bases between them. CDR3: CASSDPQVAGNIQYF. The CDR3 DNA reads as TGTGCCAGCAGTGACCCACAAGTGGCGGGGAACATTCAGTACTTC.

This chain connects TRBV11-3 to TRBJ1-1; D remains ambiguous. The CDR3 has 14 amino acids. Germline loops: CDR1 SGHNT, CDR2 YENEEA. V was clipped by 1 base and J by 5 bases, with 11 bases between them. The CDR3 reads CASSLAGGATEAFF. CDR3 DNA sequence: TGTGCCAGCAGCTTAGCTGGCGGTGCGACTGAAGCTTTCTTT.

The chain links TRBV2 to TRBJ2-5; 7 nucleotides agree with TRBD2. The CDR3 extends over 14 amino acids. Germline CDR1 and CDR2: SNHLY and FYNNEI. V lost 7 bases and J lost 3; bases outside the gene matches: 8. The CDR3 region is CASTWAAGEETQYF. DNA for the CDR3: TGTGCCAGCACGTGGGCGGCGGGGGAAGAGACCCAGTACTTC.

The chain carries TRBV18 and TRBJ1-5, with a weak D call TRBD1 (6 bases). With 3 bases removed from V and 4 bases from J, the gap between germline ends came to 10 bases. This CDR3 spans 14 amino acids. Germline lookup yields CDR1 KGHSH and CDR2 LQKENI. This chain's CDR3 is CASSPSRGNQPQHF. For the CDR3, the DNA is TGTGCCAGCTCACCTTCCAGGGGAAATCAGCCCCAGCATTTT.

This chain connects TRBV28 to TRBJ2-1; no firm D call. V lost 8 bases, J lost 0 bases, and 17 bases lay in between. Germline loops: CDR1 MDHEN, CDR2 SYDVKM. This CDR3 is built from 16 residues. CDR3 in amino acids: CASAPATGSSYNEQFF. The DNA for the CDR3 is TGTGCCAGCGCCCCCGCAACTGGTAGCTCCTACAATGAGCAGTTCTTC. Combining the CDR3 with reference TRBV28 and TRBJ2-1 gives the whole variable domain DVKVTQSSRYLVKRTGEKVFLECVQDMDHENMFWYRQDPGLGLRLIYFSYDVKMKEKGDIPEGYSVSREKKERFSLILESASTNQTSMYLCASAPATGSSYNEQFFGPGTRLTVL.

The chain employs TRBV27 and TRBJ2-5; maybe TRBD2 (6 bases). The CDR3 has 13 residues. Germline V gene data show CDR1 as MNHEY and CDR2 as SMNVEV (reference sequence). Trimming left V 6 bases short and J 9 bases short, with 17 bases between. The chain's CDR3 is CASSRDSRGPQYF. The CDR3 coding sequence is TGTGCCAGCAGCCGGGACTCCCGTGGTCCCCAGTACTTC.

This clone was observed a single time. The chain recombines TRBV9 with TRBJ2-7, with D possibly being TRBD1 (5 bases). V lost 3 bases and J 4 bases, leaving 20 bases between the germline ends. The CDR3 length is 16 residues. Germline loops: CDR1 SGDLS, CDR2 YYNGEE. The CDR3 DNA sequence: TGTGCCAGCAGCGGTAAACCAGGGTCGGTGCTTTACGAGCAGTACTTC. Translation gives CASSGKPGSVLYEQYF.

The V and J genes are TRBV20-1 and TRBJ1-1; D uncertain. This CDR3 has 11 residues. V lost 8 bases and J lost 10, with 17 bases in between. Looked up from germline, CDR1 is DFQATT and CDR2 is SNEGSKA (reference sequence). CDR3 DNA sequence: TGCAGTATCGGAGGACTATCGGCAGCTTTCTTT. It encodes CSIGGLSAAFF.

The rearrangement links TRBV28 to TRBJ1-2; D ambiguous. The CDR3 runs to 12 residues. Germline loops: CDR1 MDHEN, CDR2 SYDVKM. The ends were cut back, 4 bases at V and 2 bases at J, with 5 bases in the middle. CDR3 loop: CASSSPNYGYTF. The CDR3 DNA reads TGTGCCAGCAGTTCCCCCAACTATGGCTACACCTTC.

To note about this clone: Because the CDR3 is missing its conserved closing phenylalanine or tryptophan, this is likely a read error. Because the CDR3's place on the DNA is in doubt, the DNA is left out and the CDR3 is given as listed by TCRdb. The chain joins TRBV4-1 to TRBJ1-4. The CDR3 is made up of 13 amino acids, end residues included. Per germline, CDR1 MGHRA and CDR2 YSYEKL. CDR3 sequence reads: CASSQRLGDAFGY.

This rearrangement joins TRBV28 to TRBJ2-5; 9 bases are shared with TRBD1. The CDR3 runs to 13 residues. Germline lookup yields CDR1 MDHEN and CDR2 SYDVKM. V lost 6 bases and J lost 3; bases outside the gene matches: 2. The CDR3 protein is CASSRDREETQYF. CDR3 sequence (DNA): TGTGCCAGCAGCCGGGACAGGGAAGAGACCCAGTACTTC.